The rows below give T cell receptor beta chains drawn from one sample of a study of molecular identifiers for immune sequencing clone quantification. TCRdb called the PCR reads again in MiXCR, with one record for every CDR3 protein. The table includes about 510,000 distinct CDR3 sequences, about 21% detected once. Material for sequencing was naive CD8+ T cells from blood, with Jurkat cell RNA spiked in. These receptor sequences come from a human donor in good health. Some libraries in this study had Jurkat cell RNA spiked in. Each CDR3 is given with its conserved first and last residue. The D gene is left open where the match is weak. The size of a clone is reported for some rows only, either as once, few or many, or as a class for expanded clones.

TGTGCCAGCAGCACAATGGGGACAGGCAATCAGCCCCAGCATTTT,CASSTMGTGNQPQHF,TRBD1,TRBJ1-5,few,TRBV27
TGTGCCAGCAGCTTGGGGACAGGGGGCGCGAGCTATGGCTACACCTTC,CASSLGTGGASYGYTF,TRBD1,TRBJ1-2,few,TRBV5-4
TGTGCCAGCAGTTTATGGTTGGACTCTAAACAAGAGACCCAGTACTTC,CASSLWLDSKQETQYF,-,TRBJ2-5,few,TRBV28
TGTGCCAGCAGCGTACAGGGGGTGGTGGGCGCCGGGGAGCTGTTTTTT,CASSVQGVVGAGELFF,TRBD1,TRBJ2-2,few,TRBV9
TGTGCCAGCAGTCCCCAGGGGGGGGGAGATCAGCCCCAGCATTTT,CASSPQGGGDQPQHF,TRBD1,TRBJ1-5,few,TRBV6-2/TRBV6-3
TGTGCCACCAGGGGACAGACCTACGAGCAGTACTTC,CATRGQTYEQYF,TRBD1,TRBJ2-7,few,TRBV7-9
TGTGCCAGCAGCCCCGGAGGCGAGCAGTACTTC,CASSPGGEQYF,-,TRBJ2-7,many,TRBV12-3/TRBV12-4
TGTGCCAGCAGTTACTCGGCACCTGAAAAACTGTTTTTT,CASSYSAPEKLFF,-,TRBJ1-4,few,TRBV6-2/TRBV6-3
TGTGCCAGCATCAGGCGGGTGCAAGAGACCCAGTACTTC,CASIRRVQETQYF,-,TRBJ2-5,-,TRBV2
TGTGCCAGCAGCTCCTACCCGACAGGGTACACAGATACGCAGTATTTT,CASSSYPTGYTDTQYF,TRBD1,TRBJ2-3,many,TRBV7-8
TGTGCCAGCAGCTTCCGACCGGGAACTTTGGAAGATACGCAGTATTTT,CASSFRPGTLEDTQYF,-,TRBJ2-3,many,TRBV5-5
TGTGCCAGCCTAGAGTCCTCTGGGGCCAACGTCCGGACTTTC,CASLESSGANVRTF,-,TRBJ2-6,once,TRBV19
TGTGCCAGCAGCTTAGTCGGGGGGGCCCACGAGCAGTACTTC,CASSLVGGAHEQYF,TRBD2,TRBJ2-7,few,TRBV13
TGTGCCAGCAGTTACGGACTGAATAATTCACCCCTCCACTTT,CASSYGLNNSPLHF,-,TRBJ1-6,many,TRBV6-5